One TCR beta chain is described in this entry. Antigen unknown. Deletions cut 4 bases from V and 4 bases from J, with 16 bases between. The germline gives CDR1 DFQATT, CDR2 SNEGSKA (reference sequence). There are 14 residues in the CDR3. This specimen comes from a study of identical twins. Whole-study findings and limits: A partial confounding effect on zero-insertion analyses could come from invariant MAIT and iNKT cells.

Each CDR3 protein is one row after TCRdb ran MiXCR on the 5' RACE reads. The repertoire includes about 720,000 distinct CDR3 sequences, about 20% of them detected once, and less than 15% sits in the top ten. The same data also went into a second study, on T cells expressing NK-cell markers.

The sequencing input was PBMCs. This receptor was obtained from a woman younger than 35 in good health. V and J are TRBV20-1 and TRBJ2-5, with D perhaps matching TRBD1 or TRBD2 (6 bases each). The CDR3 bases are TGCAGTGCTAACTCGGGGGCAGGATCAGAGACCCAGTACTTC. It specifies CSANSGAGSETQYF.